The 29 T cell receptor beta chains listed next were all sequenced from one sample in a study of cytomegalovirus exposure and HLA in healthy donors. This PCR relied on a set of 60 Vbeta primers and 13 Jbeta primers. Sequencing was performed with immunoSEQ multiplex PCR; in TCRdb, only in-frame clones are kept and a portion is missing. The sample has approximately 100,000 clones, about four fifths seen once. The sequencing sample was made of PBMCs. Receptors were obtained from a woman aged 40-49 years in good health and CMV-seronegative.

This chain uses TRBV19 with TRBJ1-4; 7 bases match TRBD1. The CDR3 is 15 amino acids. Losses at the gene ends were 7 bases for V and 1 base for J; bases not matched to a gene: 6. Germline CDR1 reads LNHDA; CDR2 reads SQIVND (reference sequence). The chain's CDR3 is CASKDRQGTNEKLFF. CDR3 sequence (DNA): TGTGCCAGTAAAGACCGACAGGGAACTAATGAAAAACTGTTTTTT.

This chain links TRBV6-1 with TRBJ1-1, with a tentative D call TRBD1 (6 bases). With 3 bases removed from V and 6 bases from J, the gap between germline ends came to 11 bases. CDR1 and CDR2 from the germline V gene are MNHNS and SASEGT. The CDR3 is made up of 13 amino acids. The CDR3: CASSEETGSEAFF. CDR3 DNA: TGTGCCAGCAGTGAGGAAACAGGGTCTGAAGCTTTCTTT.

The V call is TRBV6-5, the J call TRBJ1-6; 7 bases are shared with TRBD1. The V segment lost 7 bases and the J segment 7 bases; nucleotides outside the gene matches: 7. The V gene's germline CDR1 is MNHEY and CDR2 SVGAGI. This CDR3 is 14 amino acids long. CDR3 sequence: CASNSIQGNSPLHF. In DNA, the CDR3 is TGTGCCAGCAACTCAATACAGGGGAATTCACCCCTCCACTTT.

The V call is TRBV5-1, the J call TRBJ1-4; unclear D gene. CDR1 is SGHRS, CDR2 YFSETQ, per germline. The CDR3 loop spans 14 amino acids. V was trimmed by 4 bases and J by 6 bases, leaving 13 bases between them. The CDR3 spells CASSGRGQDEKLFF. The CDR3, as DNA: TGCGCCAGCAGCGGGCGAGGGCAGGATGAAAAACTGTTTTTT.

The genes are TRBV6-1 and TRBJ1-4, with a tentative D call TRBD1 (6 bases). V gave up 6 bases and J gave up 7 bases, with 15 bases separating them. CDR1 is MNHNS, CDR2 SASEGT, per germline. The CDR3 is 14 amino acids. In nucleotides, the CDR3 is TGTGCCAGCAGGCCCCGGGGGGCGAGTGAAAAACTGTTTTTT. It is translated as CASRPRGASEKLFF.

This chain connects TRBV7-9 to TRBJ1-4; no clear D. The CDR3 spans 14 residues. V was pared by 3 bases and J by 5 bases, with 10 bases between. Germline V CDR1 and CDR2: SEHNR, FQNEAQ (reference sequence). The CDR3 DNA reads as TGTGCCAGCAGCTTCAACGGTCAAAATGAAAAACTGTTTTTT. This codes for CASSFNGQNEKLFF.

This clone has a handful of counts. The V gene is TRBV30, the J gene TRBJ1-5, with 7 bases matching TRBD1. The CDR3 length is 14 residues. The germline V gene has CDR1 GTSNPN and CDR2 SVGIG (reference sequence). The ends lost 4 bases at V and 6 bases at J; junction bases unmatched: 9. CDR3 DNA sequence: TGTGCCTGGACCACAGGGGTCTACGGTCAGCCCCAGCATTTT. This codes for CAWTTGVYGQPQHF. Filled out from reference TRBV30 and TRBJ1-5, the complete variable domain reads SQTIHQWPATLVQPVGSPLSLECTVEGTSNPNLYWYRQAAGRGLQLLFYSVGIGQISSEVPQNLSASRPQDRQFILSSKKLLLSDSGFYLCAWTTGVYGQPQHFGDGTRLSIL.

V is TRBV2 and J is TRBJ1-2; a weak D match, TRBD1 (5 bases). The germline V and J ends were trimmed by 6 bases and 4 bases, with 15 bases remaining between them. There are 14 residues in the CDR3. CDR1 is SNHLY, CDR2 FYNNEI, per germline. CDR3 DNA: TGTGCCAGCAGGGGGCAGGAAGAGCCCTATGGCTACACCTTC. Translated: CASRGQEEPYGYTF.

The DNA for the CDR3 is TGTGCCAGCAGTTCCACCCAGGGGTCTCTCAATCAGCCCCAGCATTTT. Translation: CASSSTQGSLNQPQHF. J is TRBJ1-5 and V is TRBV6-5; D is perhaps TRBD1 (6 bases). Looked up from germline, CDR1 is MNHEY and CDR2 is SVGAGI. This CDR3 is built from 16 residues. The ends were cut back, 4 bases at V and 3 bases at J, with 16 bases in the middle.

The chain recombines TRBV29-1 with TRBJ2-1, with 9 bases identical to TRBD2. Losses at the gene ends were 8 bases for V and 7 bases for J; bases not matched to a gene: 9. CDR1 is SQVTM, CDR2 ANQGSEA, per germline. The length of the CDR3 is 13 residues. The CDR3 reads CSSSGELGNEQFF. The DNA for the CDR3 is TGCAGCTCTAGCGGGGAACTGGGAAATGAGCAGTTCTTC.

The chain employs TRBV30 and TRBJ2-1; TRBD2 matches at 10 bases. The V gene end was trimmed by 1 base and the J gene end by 9 bases; junction bases not matched to a gene: 6. CDR1 and CDR2 from the germline V gene are GTSNPN and SVGIG (reference sequence). CDR3 length equals 14 residues. CDR3 in amino acids: CAWSGSGGAGEQFF. DNA of the CDR3: TGTGCCTGGAGTGGAAGCGGGGGGGCGGGTGAGCAGTTCTTC.

This chain uses TRBV5-1 with TRBJ1-2; D is possibly TRBD1 (5 bases). V lost 4 bases and J 4 bases, leaving 14 bases between the germline ends. Germline CDR1 is SGHRS and CDR2 is YFSETQ. The CDR3 length is 14 residues. The CDR3 sequence: CASSPGQSRYGYTF. CDR3 coding DNA: TGCGCCAGCAGCCCCGGACAAAGCCGCTATGGCTACACCTTC.

Of note for this clone: Other DNA variants within this sample encode the same CDR3. The V and J genes are TRBV2 and TRBJ1-5; TRBD1 agrees at 8 bases. The CDR3 sequence is 13 residues long. Germline trimming cut 4 bases from V and 4 bases from J; bases unmatched to any gene: 0. CDR1 SNHLY and CDR2 FYNNEI come from the germline V gene. Here the CDR3 reads CASSGQGNQPQHF. CDR3 bases: TGTGCCAGCAGTGGACAGGGGAATCAGCCCCAGCATTTT. The full variable domain, completed using reference TRBV2 and TRBJ1-5, is EPEVTQTPSHQVTQMGQEVILRCVPISNHLYFYWYRQILGQKVEFLVSFYNNEISEKSEIFDDQFSVERPDGSNFTLKIRSTKLEDSAMYFCASSGQGNQPQHFGDGTRLSIL.

This clone was seen only once. The rearrangement links TRBV11-2 to TRBJ2-6; D call uncertain. The germline gives CDR1 SGHAT, CDR2 FQNNGV. CDR3 length equals 15 residues. V dropped 2 bases and J dropped 0 bases, with 5 bases sitting between them. CDR3 in amino acids: CASSLFNSGANVLTF. The CDR3 DNA sequence: TGTGCCAGCAGCTTATTCAACTCTGGGGCCAACGTCCTGACTTTC.

This chain links TRBV7-9 with TRBJ1-1; tentative D call: TRBD1 (5 bases). There are 13 residues in the CDR3. V dropped 5 bases and J dropped 4 bases, with 11 bases sitting between them. The germline V gene encodes CDR1 SEHNR and CDR2 FQNEAQ (reference sequence). CDR3 sequence: CASSPPGGTEAFF. For the CDR3, the DNA is TGTGCCAGCAGCCCGCCCGGGGGCACTGAAGCTTTCTTT.

This clone was seen a single time. V gene TRBV6-1 combines with J gene TRBJ2-7, with TRBD1 matching 8 bases. The V gene's germline CDR1 is MNHNS and CDR2 SASEGT. J was trimmed by 4 bases and V by 6 bases; bases with no gene match: 8. This CDR3 region has 14 residues. In nucleotides, the CDR3 is TGTGCCAGCAGAGGAGGACAGGGTTGGTACGAGCAGTACTTC. Encoded protein: CASRGGQGWYEQYF.

This chain joins TRBV6-1 and TRBJ2-2; D not certain. V gave up 2 bases and J gave up 5 bases, with 18 bases separating them. The CDR3 runs to 17 residues. Germline CDR1 is MNHNS and CDR2 is SASEGT. Written as DNA, the CDR3 is TGTGCCAGCAGTGAATTTAAAGTATCTCCGGTAACCGGGGAGCTGTTTTTT. Translating it yields CASSEFKVSPVTGELFF.

This chain connects TRBV21-1 to TRBJ1-6. TRBV21-1 has pseudogene status. This CDR3 contains 17 residues. Written as DNA, the CDR3 is TGTGCCAGCATTTTCAAAACCCGGGGGGCAGCGAATTCACCCCTCCACTTT. It translates to CASIFKTRGAANSPLHF.

This clone has a handful of counts. The DNA for the CDR3 is TGTGCCAGCAGCACCGGACAGGCAAACACTGAAGCTTTCTTT. As protein: CASSTGQANTEAFF. V usage is TRBV5-4 and J usage is TRBJ1-1, with 7 positions matching TRBD1. CDR1 and CDR2 (germline): SGHNT, YYREEE (reference sequence). This CDR3 is built from 14 residues. Trimming took 4 bases from V and 2 from J; bases not matched to a gene: 5.

The chain uses TRBV7-2 and TRBJ1-1; D unresolved. The V end lost 6 bases, the J end lost 0 bases, and 8 bases lay between the germline ends. Germline CDR1 SGHTA, CDR2 FQGNSA. This CDR3 spans 13 amino acids. Written as DNA, the CDR3 is TGTGCCAGCAGTGTTACAGTGAACACTGAAGCTTTCTTT. Translating it yields CASSVTVNTEAFF.

V and J are TRBV6-1 and TRBJ2-1, with 14 bases identical to TRBD2. V was pared by 2 bases and J by 15 bases, with 12 bases of the junction left unmatched. The germline gives CDR1 MNHNS, CDR2 SASEGT. The length of the CDR3 is 16 residues. CDR3 in DNA: TGTGCCAGCAGTGAAAGACGAACGACTAGCGGGGGGGCTATGTTCTTC. Its protein is CASSERRTTSGGAMFF.

This rearrangement joins TRBV6-5 to TRBJ1-1; no clear D. Trimming took off 2 bases at V and 9 bases at J, with 16 bases between the two ends. CDR1 and CDR2 from the germline V gene are MNHEY and SVGAGI. The CDR3 loop spans 14 amino acids. CDR3 sequence reads: CASSYNQVAFKAFF. The CDR3, as DNA: TGTGCCAGCAGTTACAACCAAGTGGCTTTTAAAGCTTTCTTT.

Only a few counts were recorded for this clone. V gene TRBV4-1 combines with J gene TRBJ1-5; D unresolved. V was cut by 4 bases and J by 5 bases, with 9 bases left in between. The CDR3 loop spans 13 amino acids. In germline, CDR1 is MGHRA, CDR2 YSYEKL. CDR3 DNA: TGCGCCAGCAGCCTGAGCCTGGATCAGCCCCAGCATTTT. This gives the protein CASSLSLDQPQHF.

V usage is TRBV19 and J usage is TRBJ1-5; the D gene is possibly TRBD1 (6 bases). The V end was cut by 3 bases, the J end by 7 bases, with 19 bases between. Germline assignment: CDR1 LNHDA and CDR2 SQIVND (reference sequence). This CDR3 region has 16 residues. This chain's CDR3 is CASSIFAGAAEQPQHF. The CDR3 DNA is TGTGCCAGTAGTATTTTTGCAGGGGCCGCAGAACAGCCCCAGCATTTT.

This chain links TRBV5-1 with TRBJ1-6, with D possibly being TRBD1 (6 bases). The V and J ends lost 0 bases and 8 bases respectively, with 15 bases between them. Germline assignment: CDR1 SGHRS and CDR2 YFSETQ. This CDR3 comprises 16 residues. The CDR3 region is CASSLAGGLIDSPLHF. As DNA, the CDR3 is TGCGCCAGCAGCTTGGCCGGGGGGCTTATCGATTCACCCCTCCACTTT.

J is TRBJ2-7 and V is TRBV4-2; D is undetermined. The CDR3 is 14 residues long. The V end lost 0 bases, the J end lost 0 bases, and 6 bases lay between the germline ends. Germline lookup yields CDR1 LGHNA and CDR2 YNFKEQ. The CDR3 here is CASSQDRSSYEQYF. Here the CDR3 DNA reads TGTGCCAGCAGCCAAGATAGGAGCTCCTACGAGCAGTACTTC.

This chain uses TRBV4-3 with TRBJ2-1, with 9 bases aligning to TRBD1. CDR1 and CDR2 (germline): LGHNA, YSLEER. CDR3 length: 16 residues. V was pared by 3 bases and J by 1 base, with 4 bases of the junction left unmatched. CDR3 sequence (DNA): TGCGCCAGCAGCCACTTGGACAGGGGATCCTACAATGAGCAGTTCTTC. This encodes CASSHLDRGSYNEQFF.

This clone was recorded a few times. The chain carries TRBV7-9 and TRBJ1-4, with D possibly matching TRBD1 (6 bases). CDR1 SEHNR and CDR2 FQNEAQ come from the germline V gene (reference sequence). Trimming removed 0 bases from V and 6 bases from J, with 11 bases in between. The CDR3 spans 15 residues. The chain's CDR3 is CASSLAGAVDEKLFF. The CDR3 DNA sequence: TGTGCCAGCAGCTTAGCGGGGGCGGTGGATGAAAAACTGTTTTTT. Filled out from reference TRBV7-9 and TRBJ1-4, the complete variable domain reads DTGVSQNPRHKITKRGQNVTFRCDPISEHNRLYWYRQTLGQGPEFLTYFQNEAQLEKSRLLSDRFSAERPKGSFSTLEIQRTEQGDSAMYLCASSLAGAVDEKLFFGSGTQLSVL.

This clone has more than one count but fewer than ten. The likely explanation is a read error, given a far larger clone one base away. Within the sample, other DNA sequences also encode this same CDR3. J is TRBJ2-7 and V is TRBV5-8, with 7 nucleotides matching TRBD1. From germline, CDR1 is SGHTS and CDR2 YDEGEE. This CDR3 has 15 amino acids. V shed 3 bases and J 3 bases; nucleotides not matched to a gene: 9. The CDR3 DNA follows: TGTGCCAGCAGCTCGGCTCCTAGGGGGCACTACGAGCAGTACTTC. Its protein product is CASSSAPRGHYEQYF.